The sequence of this T cell receptor (beta chain) was determined in a study of T cells in Graves' hyperthyroidism and ophthalmopathy. Study conclusions and caveats: It was a median around seven months before onset that the model predicted ophthalmopathy.

Thyroid ultrasound and orbital computed tomography, with clinical symptoms and serum thyroxine and TRAb, informed diagnoses. PBMCs stemmed from around 10 ml fresh peripheral blood. The CDR3 regions of TCR beta were amplified from RNA transcripts. Carried out on the TCR CDR3, a first-round RT-PCR used the HTBI primer set. TCRdb processed the multiplex PCR reads anew with MiXCR; each CDR3 protein has one entry. In the table there are 600,000 to 850,000 distinct CDR3 sequences, around 19% of which are singletons. Worth noting for this clonotype: Its cognate antigen is unknown.

Trimming removed 0 bases at V and 6 bases at J, with 12 bases between. In germline, CDR1 is SGHNT, CDR2 YENEEA. This CDR3 has 15 residues. The chain is built from TRBV11-3 and TRBJ2-1; the D gene is possibly TRBD1 (5 bases). The sample consisted of blood. This receptor was identified in a woman aged 45-65 years with Graves' hyperthyroidism that later progressed to Graves' ophthalmopathy. CDR3 in amino acids: CASSLDPDRINEQFF. The CDR3 nucleotides read TGTGCCAGCAGCTTAGATCCTGACAGAATCAATGAGCAGTTCTTC. The full variable domain, rest sourced from reference TRBV11-3 and TRBJ2-1, is EAGVVQSPRYKIIEKKQPVAFWCNPISGHNTLYWYLQNLGQGPELLIRYENEEAVDDSQLPKDRFSAERLKGVDSTLKIQPAELGDSAVYLCASSLDPDRINEQFFGPGTRLTVL.